This T cell receptor beta chain was obtained from a study of identical twins. Broader study findings: High-abundance cord blood beta clonotypes had fewer insertions; memory repertoires showed none.

TCRdb called the 5' RACE reads again in MiXCR, with one record for every CDR3 protein. Here the sample spans fewer than 550,000 distinct CDR3 sequences, 12% to 15% being singletons. This clonotype appeared a few times. Its antigen is not known. Germline CDR1 is DFQATT and CDR2 is SNEGSKA (reference sequence). The CDR3 length is 14 residues. V was pared by 1 base and J by 10 bases, with 8 bases of the junction left unmatched. Separately, the same data were catalogued under a study of yellow fever vaccine responses in identical twins.

The sample comprised CD4+ T cells sorted from blood. V gene TRBV20-1 combines with J gene TRBJ2-4, with 9 bases identical to TRBD1. The receptor's source is a woman between 18 and 29 years old in good health. The CDR3 DNA follows: TGCAGTGCTAGAGGTTGGAGGACAGGGGTAATTCAGTACTTC. As protein: CSARGWRTGVIQYF.